This TCR beta chain was obtained from a study of CD8+CD57+ T cells in acquired aplastic anemia. Study as a whole: Sorted CD4+ and CD8+ cells yielded DNA averaging approximately 3.5 ug.

The CDR3 runs 13 residues. V dropped 2 bases and J dropped 2 bases, with 5 bases sitting between them. Germline V gene sequence: CDR1 LNHNV, CDR2 YYDKDF (reference sequence). This clonotype has ten or more counts. The target antigen is unknown. TCR beta VDJ and CDR3 profiling used genomic DNA as template. TCRdb ran MiXCR on the reads and lists one entry per CDR3 protein. The profile shows roughly 170,000 distinct CDR3 sequences, under 75% of them singletons. Points from the study as a whole: Patients and controls were found to share roughly 31 CD8+ CDR3 sequences.

This clonotype originated in a human donor in good health. Material: sorted CD4+, CD8+, or CD8+CD57+ T cells (not recorded which) from PBMCs. The chain joins TRBV15 to TRBJ2-3, with D uncertain. CDR3 nucleotide sequence: TGTGCCACCAGCAGACGAATCACAGATACGCAGTATTTT. It yields the protein CATSRRITDTQYF.